The rows below give T cell receptor beta chains drawn from one sample of a study of cytomegalovirus exposure and HLA in healthy donors. Generated by immunoSEQ multiplex PCR, the TCRdb table keeps only in-frame clones and is missing some. Among more than 110,000 clones listed, over 70% were seen once. The sample comprised PBMCs. All receptors come from a man aged 35-49 years in good health and CMV-seropositive. CDR3s include the opening cysteine and the closing phenylalanine or tryptophan. D genes are given only for firm matches. The listing skips clone size in some rows; elsewhere it reads once, few, many or a size class.

clone size	V gene	D gene	J gene	CDR3 protein	CDR3 DNA
.	TRBV9	TRBD2	TRBJ2-7	CASSVAAGGLYEQYF	TGTGCCAGCAGCGTAGCAGCGGGAGGGTTGTACGAGCAGTACTTC
once	TRBV6-1	TRBD1	TRBJ1-5	CASSEARRTGQQPQHF	TGTGCCAGCAGTGAAGCGCGTCGGACAGGGCAGCAGCCCCAGCATTTT
.	TRBV6-4	.	TRBJ2-3	CASSVHPGGTDTQYF	TGTGCCAGCAGTGTCCATCCAGGGGGCACAGATACGCAGTATTTT
few	TRBV28	TRBD1	TRBJ1-1	CASSPPGTANTEAFF	TGTGCCAGCAGTCCCCCCGGGACAGCTAACACTGAAGCTTTCTTT
.	TRBV28	TRBD2	TRBJ2-1	CASSPIVLAGTYNEQFF	TGTGCCAGCAGTCCGATAGTACTAGCGGGTACCTACAATGAGCAGTTCTTC
.	TRBV27	.	TRBJ1-2	CASAGNYGYTF	TGTGCCAGCGCAGGGAACTATGGCTACACCTTC
.	TRBV4-1	TRBD2	TRBJ2-4	CASSPGGASGATKNIQYF	TGCGCCAGCAGCCCCGGTGGGGCTAGCGGGGCCACCAAAAACATTCAGTACTTC
.	TRBV5-1	.	TRBJ1-1	CASSEGVSTEAFF	TGCGCCAGCAGCGAGGGGGTAAGCACTGAAGCTTTCTTT
.	TRBV19	TRBD2	TRBJ2-5	CASRRTSRETQYF	TGTGCCAGTAGGAGGACTAGTAGGGAGACCCAGTACTTC
.	TRBV19	.	TRBJ1-2	CASRDNSVYGYTF	TGTGCCAGTCGGGACAACTCGGTGTATGGCTACACCTTC
.	TRBV9	TRBD1	TRBJ1-1	CASSPRTGGHTEAFF	TGTGCCAGCAGCCCGAGGACAGGGGGTCACACTGAAGCTTTCTTT
.	TRBV5-5	.	TRBJ2-7	CASSLQGSYEQYF	TGTGCCAGCAGCTTGCAGGGCTCCTACGAGCAGTACTTC
few	TRBV6-4	.	TRBJ2-7	CASLPGRTPDLLEQYF	TGTGCTAGCCTTCCTGGGAGGACACCTGATCTTTTAGAGCAGTACTTC
.	TRBV28	.	TRBJ1-1	CASRARVTEAFF	TGTGCCAGCAGGGCCAGGGTCACTGAAGCTTTCTTT
.	TRBV12-1	.	TRBJ1-2	CASRNGQGAGYGYTF	TGTGCCAGCAGAAATGGACAGGGGGCGGGCTATGGCTACACCTTC
.	TRBV6-5	.	TRBJ2-5	CASARTAQETQYF	TGTGCCAGCGCCCGGACAGCTCAAGAGACCCAGTACTTC
once	TRBV7-9	TRBD1	TRBJ1-4	CASTTNRGREKLFF	TGTGCCAGCACAACCAACAGGGGCCGCGAAAAACTGTTTTTT
.	TRBV30	.	TRBJ1-1	CAWGRQMNTEAFF	TGTGCCTGGGGTAGACAGATGAACACTGAAGCTTTCTTT
.	TRBV7-8	.	TRBJ1-1	CASSLAGVNTEAFF	TGTGCCAGCAGCTTAGCCGGGGTAAACACTGAAGCTTTCTTT
.	TRBV30	TRBD2	TRBJ2-1	CAWSVRLAGPNNEQFF	TGTGCCTGGAGTGTACGACTAGCGGGTCCCAACAATGAGCAGTTCTTC
.	TRBV6-6	.	TRBJ1-2	CASNTLGAGRNYGYTF	TGTGCCAGCAACACCCTCGGGGCAGGGAGGAACTATGGCTACACCTTC
.	TRBV12-5	.	TRBJ1-5	CASGFLGSRGNQPQHF	TGTGCTAGTGGTTTTCTAGGAAGCCGAGGCAATCAGCCCCAGCATTTT
.	TRBV6-5	.	TRBJ2-2	CASSYFLGGTGELFF	TGTGCCAGCAGTTACTTCCTAGGGGGTACCGGGGAGCTGTTTTTT
.	TRBV27	TRBD1	TRBJ1-1	CASSLKGGINTEAFF	TGTGCCAGCAGTTTAAAAGGGGGCATCAACACTGAAGCTTTCTTT
.	TRBV5-1	.	TRBJ1-6	CASSLREISYNSPLHF	TGCGCCAGCAGCTTGAGGGAGATCTCCTATAATTCACCCCTCCACTTT
.	TRBV1	.	TRBJ2-2	CTSTPECQVTNTGELFF	TGCACCAGCACCCCGGAATGTCAGGTTACGAACACCGGGGAGCTGTTTTTT
.	TRBV5-6	.	TRBJ1-6	CASRRGGFNSPLHF	TGTGCCAGCAGAAGAGGGGGTTTTAATTCACCCCTCCACTTT
few	TRBV11-2	.	TRBJ2-5	CASSLDLSAQYF	TGTGCCAGCAGCTTAGATCTCTCAGCCCAGTACTTC
once	TRBV5-1	TRBD1	TRBJ2-3	CASSLGQGDFTDTQYF	TGCGCCAGCAGCCTGGGACAGGGGGATTTCACAGATACGCAGTATTTT
.	TRBV11-3	.	TRBJ2-3	CASSSRGLGSDTQYF	TGTGCCAGCAGCTCCCGAGGTCTGGGTTCAGATACGCAGTATTTT
.	TRBV4-1	TRBD1	TRBJ1-2	CASSQAETGGSYGYTF	TGCGCCAGCAGCCAAGCGGAAACAGGGGGGAGCTATGGCTACACCTTC
.	TRBV7-7	TRBD1	TRBJ1-4	CAGSLTDRGNEKLFF	TGTGCTGGCAGCCTCACCGACAGGGGAAATGAAAAACTGTTTTTT
.	TRBV19	TRBD1	TRBJ1-5	CASSAGTGPQPQHF	TGTGCCAGTAGTGCCGGGACAGGGCCGCAGCCCCAGCATTTT
.	TRBV6-5	.	TRBJ1-4	CASSMLGANEKLFF	TGTGCCAGCAGTATGCTGGGAGCTAATGAAAAACTGTTTTTT
.	TRBV5-1	.	TRBJ1-5	CASSLLQGGQPQHF	TGCGCCAGCAGCTTGTTGCAGGGCGGTCAGCCCCAGCATTTT
.	TRBV2	TRBD1	TRBJ2-1	CASSEGLGQGKGSSRRHEQFF	TGTGCCAGCAGTGAAGGTCTGGGACAGGGGAAGGGGTCGTCTCGACGGCATGAGCAGTTCTTC
.	TRBV7-9	TRBD1	TRBJ1-1	CASSPGGNTEAFF	TGTGCCAGCAGCCCAGGGGGCAATACTGAAGCTTTCTTT
.	TRBV6-6	.	TRBJ1-2	CASSYVTTNYGYTF	TGTGCCAGCAGTTACGTAACAACTAACTATGGCTACACCTTC
.	TRBV4-3	.	TRBJ2-5	CASSPGRRFQETQYF	TGCGCCAGCAGCCCAGGGAGGCGTTTTCAAGAGACCCAGTACTTC
.	TRBV19	.	TRBJ2-2	CASSSRAGGTGELFF	TGTGCCAGTAGCTCACGGGCCGGGGGAACCGGGGAGCTGTTTTTT
.	TRBV19	TRBD2	TRBJ2-2	CASSIVGLAGERTGELFF	TGTGCCAGTAGTATAGTGGGACTAGCGGGAGAGAGAACCGGGGAGCTGTTTTTT
.	TRBV4-1	.	TRBJ2-7	CASSQDPGNEVSEQYF	TGCGCCAGCAGCCAAGATCCGGGAAACGAGGTGAGCGAGCAGTACTTC
.	TRBV2	.	TRBJ2-1	CASSGNPIHEQFF	TGTGCCAGCTCAGGCAATCCTATCCATGAGCAGTTCTTC
.	TRBV5-4	.	TRBJ2-7	CASSLEHSSYEQYF	TGTGCCAGCAGCTTGGAGCATTCCTCCTACGAGCAGTACTTC
.	TRBV5-6	.	TRBJ1-5	CASSPQGNQPQHF	TGTGCCAGCAGCCCTCAGGGAAATCAGCCCCAGCATTTT
.	TRBV28	TRBD1	TRBJ1-1	CASSSSGTGSTEAFF	TGTGCCAGCAGTTCCTCTGGGACAGGGAGCACTGAAGCTTTCTTT
many	TRBV29-1	TRBD1	TRBJ1-1	CGITWWQGANTEAFF	TGCGGAATCACGTGGTGGCAGGGGGCGAACACTGAAGCTTTCTTT
few	TRBV5-1	.	TRBJ2-3	CASSPSTGSDTQYF	TGCGCCAGCAGCCCCTCCACAGGGTCAGATACGCAGTATTTT
.	TRBV7-2	.	TRBJ1-2	CASSYPLYGYTF	TGTGCCAGCAGCTATCCCCTCTATGGCTACACCTTC
once	TRBV6-1	.	TRBJ1-1	CASSATADTEAFF	TGTGCCAGCAGTGCTACTGCGGACACTGAAGCTTTCTTT
.	TRBV9	TRBD1	TRBJ1-2	CASSTDRDRGLAYGYTF	TGTGCCAGCAGCACCGACCGGGACAGGGGGCTTGCCTATGGCTACACCTTC
.	TRBV19	TRBD2	TRBJ2-1	CASTPGLAGGTTEQFF	TGTGCCAGTACCCCAGGTCTAGCGGGAGGGACGACTGAGCAGTTCTTC
.	TRBV21-1	.	TRBJ2-7	CASSRAVAGIKYEQYF	TGTGCCAGCAGCCGGGCTGTAGCGGGAATAAAATACGAGCAGTACTTC
.	TRBV4-2	TRBD1	TRBJ1-4	CASSQAGTGNEKLFF	TGTGCCAGCAGCCAGGCCGGGACAGGGAATGAAAAACTGTTTTTT
.	TRBV4-2	.	TRBJ2-1	CASSQDSFGGISAITRTYNEQFF	TGTGCCAGCAGCCAAGACTCCTTCGGGGGAATTAGCGCGATTACCCGTACATACAATGAGCAGTTCTTC